The T cell receptor (beta chain) under discussion was sequenced for a study of PD-L1 blockade in urothelial cancer. Study-level background: Most of the roughly 30 patients were men whose urothelial cancer was bladder-origin. Each blood sample yielded a median of about 150,000 T cells. Findings and limits, study-wide: Pretreatment blood TCR clonality under the median forecast improved survival.

Germline V gives CDR1 SGHRS, CDR2 YFSETQ. CDR3 length: 14 amino acids. The ends were cut back, 5 bases at V and 6 bases at J, with 16 bases in the middle. Each PCR had synthetic TCR analog templates added to it as a spike-in. Here immunoSEQ multiplex PCR was the method, and the copy in TCRdb shows in-frame clones only, minus some. The sample gives under 120,000 clones, roughly 88% of which show up once; about 2.4% is in the top ten. As concerns this clone: What it recognizes is unknown.

The genes are TRBV5-1 and TRBJ2-3; D might be TRBD2 (5 bases). The receptor comes from a man over 45 with urothelial cancer. The sample here was PBMCs, taken around atezolizumab (anti-PD-L1) treatment. The DNA for the CDR3 is TGCGCCAGCAGTTTTAGCCTGGGGAGCGATACGCAGTATTTT. Translated: CASSFSLGSDTQYF.